A single sample is the source of the 20 T cell receptor beta chains below, sequenced in a study of blood T cell repertoires in COVID-19 (dated by TCRdb to the early 2020s). The protocol used for the library was the immunoSEQ multiplex PCR assay. The table was pulled from immuneACCESS by TCRdb, which kept in-frame rearrangements only. Such tables lose some clones; where checked, under half of the loss comes from unresolved V genes, and the rest has no known cause. Here the sample has under 300,000 clones; roughly 80% occur a single time. The ten largest clones take up less than 3.5% of the sample. Sample: peripheral blood. Source of these receptors: a woman aged 18-30 years with acute or convalescent COVID-19.

J is TRBJ1-2 and V is TRBV7-6, with TRBD1 matching 7 bases. Germline V lookup: CDR1 SGHVS, CDR2 FNYEAQ. There are 14 residues in the CDR3. V lost 5 bases, J lost 6 bases, and 9 bases stayed unmatched. Here the CDR3 reads CASSPDRVRDGYTF. DNA for the CDR3: TGTGCCAGCAGCCCCGACAGGGTGAGGGATGGCTACACCTTC.

This clone showed up just a few times. This sequence joins TRBV4-1 and TRBJ2-3, with 7 nucleotides matching TRBD2. The CDR3 sequence is 18 residues long. The V segment lost 0 bases and the J segment 4 bases; nucleotides outside the gene matches: 13. CDR1 is MGHRA and CDR2 is YSYEKL in the germline V gene. The CDR3 nucleotides are TGCGCCAGCAGCCAAGATCCAACGGCGCGGGAGCCAGCAGATACGCAGTATTTT. Encoded protein: CASSQDPTAREPADTQYF.

The J gene is TRBJ2-2, the V gene TRBV9; no clear D gene. The germline gives CDR1 SGDLS, CDR2 YYNGEE. Trimming removed 0 bases at V and 10 bases at J, with 10 bases between. The CDR3 has 13 residues. The CDR3 nucleotides read TGTGCCAGCAGCGTAGGACACCGCGCGGAGCTGTTTTTT. It codes for CASSVGHRAELFF.

This chain uses TRBV7-9 with TRBJ2-1; TRBD2 agrees at 14 bases. Germline loops: CDR1 SEHNR, CDR2 FQNEAQ (reference sequence). J gave up 6 bases and V 5 bases, and 3 bases lay outside the gene matches. CDR3 length equals 15 residues. This CDR3 is CASSLTSGRANEQFF. CDR3 sequence (DNA): TGTGCCAGCAGCCTGACTAGCGGGAGGGCCAATGAGCAGTTCTTC. The complete variable domain, with remaining parts taken from reference TRBV7-9 and TRBJ2-1, reads DTGVSQNPRHKITKRGQNVTFRCDPISEHNRLYWYRQTLGQGPEFLTYFQNEAQLEKSRLLSDRFSAERPKGSFSTLEIQRTEQGDSAMYLCASSLTSGRANEQFFGPGTRLTVL.

This clone has just one count. The chain combines TRBV5-5 with TRBJ2-2, with 13 bases that match TRBD2. CDR3 length: 19 amino acids. Germline CDR1 and CDR2: SGHKS and YYEKEE (reference sequence). The J segment lost 6 bases and the V segment lost 0 bases, leaving 11 bases of the junction unmatched. CDR3 nucleotides: TGTGCCAGCAGCTTGGCGGTTGGGACTAGCGGGAATCGGGCCGGGGAGCTGTTTTTT. It is translated as CASSLAVGTSGNRAGELFF.

The genes are TRBV21-1 and TRBJ2-7; TRBD2, the table's D call, was not compared with the DNA. TRBV21-1 is a recognized pseudogene. The CDR3 has 19 residues. The CDR3 DNA is TGTGCCAGCAGCAAATCCCCCGAAACTCTAGGAACTAGCGGCTACGAGCAGTACTTC. It codes for CASSKSPETLGTSGYEQYF.

The chain couples TRBV27 to TRBJ1-2; 9 nucleotides line up with TRBD1. Trimming took 10 bases from V and 5 from J; bases not matched to a gene: 8. Germline V gene sequence: CDR1 MNHEY, CDR2 SMNVEV (reference sequence). The CDR3 spans 13 residues. The CDR3 bases are TGTGCCACCAGACAGGGGGGATGGTATGGCTACACCTTC. Translation: CATRQGGWYGYTF.

The chain recombines TRBV11-2 with TRBJ2-7, with TRBD1 identical over 10 bases. J gave up 7 bases and V 0 bases, and 3 bases lay outside the gene matches. Per the germline V gene, CDR1 is SGHAT and CDR2 is FQNNGV. The CDR3 is 14 residues long. The CDR3 is CASSLETGGREQYF. Written as DNA, the CDR3 is TGTGCCAGCAGCTTAGAGACAGGGGGCCGGGAGCAGTACTTC.

The chain has TRBV6-5 and TRBJ1-5, with TRBD1 matching 8 bases. The CDR3 sequence is 15 residues long. Germline trimming cut 6 bases from V and 1 base from J; bases unmatched to any gene: 5. In germline, CDR1 is MNHEY, CDR2 SVGAGI. CDR3 in DNA: TGTGCCAGCAGGAAACAGGGGGGAAGCAATCAGCCCCAGCATTTT. Its protein is CASRKQGGSNQPQHF.

The J gene is TRBJ2-1, the V gene TRBV11-2, with TRBD1 matching over 7 bases. The V gene's germline CDR1 is SGHAT and CDR2 FQNNGV. The length of the CDR3 is 15 residues. V was clipped by 1 base and J by 2 bases; unmatched bases: 2. In nucleotides, the CDR3 is TGTGCCAGCAGCTTAGGCAGGGGGACCTACAATGAGCAGTTCTTC. Protein: CASSLGRGTYNEQFF.

The rearrangement joins TRBV5-4 to TRBJ2-5, with 9 bases matching TRBD1. Germline V gene data show CDR1 as SGHNT and CDR2 as YYREEE (reference sequence). The CDR3 totals 17 residues. V shed 3 bases, J shed 3 bases, and the junction held 12 bases outside the gene matches. CDR3 bases: TGTGCCAGCAGCTCGCTCGCACAGGGGGCTGCCGAAGAGACCCAGTACTTC. Translating it yields CASSSLAQGAAEETQYF.

At least ten counts were recorded for this clone. V is TRBV6-4 and J is TRBJ2-1; 8 nucleotides line up with TRBD2. The germline CDR1 and CDR2 sequences are MRHNA and SNTAGT. The CDR3 contains 16 residues. With V trimmed by 0 bases and J by 4 bases, 5 bases remained unmatched. For the CDR3, the DNA is TGTGCCAGCAGTGACTCCCTTAGCGGGGATTACAATGAGCAGTTCTTC. Amino acid sequence: CASSDSLSGDYNEQFF.

The chain recombines TRBV2 with TRBJ2-3; D ambiguous. Germline loops: CDR1 SNHLY, CDR2 FYNNEI. Trimming pared 5 bases from V and 7 bases from J, leaving 10 bases between. CDR3 size: 12 residues. The CDR3 DNA reads TGTGCCAGCAGTACCGAAGACTATACGCAGTATTTT. It is translated as CASSTEDYTQYF.

The chain uses TRBV28 and TRBJ2-5; 13 nucleotides align to TRBD2. The CDR3 covers 19 residues. Trimming removed 5 bases from V and 1 base from J; junction bases left unmatched: 13. CDR1 is MDHEN and CDR2 is SYDVKM in the germline V gene. The CDR3 region is CASSPTPPGTSGIQETQYF. CDR3 nucleotide sequence: TGTGCCAGCAGTCCGACACCCCCAGGGACTAGCGGGATCCAAGAGACCCAGTACTTC.

DNA of the CDR3: TGCGCCAGCAGCCAAGATCTAACCCGTTATGAGCAGTTCTTC. This gives the protein CASSQDLTRYEQFF. The J gene is TRBJ2-1, the V gene TRBV4-3; the D is unclear. The CDR3 covers 14 residues. V was cut by 0 bases and J by 8 bases, with 11 bases left in between. From germline, CDR1 is LGHNA and CDR2 YSLEER.

The rearrangement uses TRBV15 and TRBJ2-3, with D uncertain. The CDR3 covers 13 residues. From germline, CDR1 is LNHNV and CDR2 YYDKDF (reference sequence). V was trimmed by 1 base and J by 0 bases, leaving 2 bases between them. The CDR3 nucleotides are TGTGCCACCAGCAGAGCTAGCACAGATACGCAGTATTTT. Its translation is CATSRASTDTQYF.

With respect to this clone: One end of the junction is discordant with germline, which a read error may explain. The chain couples TRBV7-7 to TRBJ2-5, with 7 nucleotides matching TRBD2. The V gene's germline CDR1 is SSHAT and CDR2 FNYEAQ (reference sequence). The CDR3 spans 14 residues. CDR3 protein: CASSLAGSRETQYF. DNA of the CDR3: TGTGCTAGCAGCTTAGCGGGCAGTCGGGAGACCCAGTACTTC.

The gene calls are TRBV5-4 and TRBJ2-7; TRBD2 matches at 10 bases. Germline CDR1 reads SGHNT; CDR2 reads YYREEE (reference sequence). J lost 6 bases, V lost 4 bases, and 13 bases had no gene match. The CDR3 spans 16 residues. In nucleotides, the CDR3 is TGTGCCAGCAGCGGGGGCCCGCTAGCGGGAGATGGCGAGCAGTACTTC. It codes for CASSGGPLAGDGEQYF.

The chain links TRBV7-9 to TRBJ2-1, with 12 bases fitting TRBD2. Unmatched junction bases numbered 14, after V lost 5 bases and J lost 9 bases. Germline V CDR1 and CDR2: SEHNR, FQNEAQ (reference sequence). This CDR3 comprises 17 residues. The CDR3 here is CASSPQVLAGGPGEQFF. CDR3 in DNA: TGTGCCAGCAGCCCCCAGGTGCTAGCGGGAGGGCCCGGTGAGCAGTTCTTC.

There are a few counts of this clone. The V and J genes are TRBV5-1 and TRBJ2-7; D uncertain. The CDR3 extends over 14 amino acids. Germline assignment: CDR1 SGHRS and CDR2 YFSETQ. Trimming left V 7 bases short and J 0 bases short, with 14 bases between. CDR3 sequence reads: CASGGSPNSYEQYF. CDR3 DNA: TGCGCCAGCGGTGGCTCCCCCAACTCCTACGAGCAGTACTTC.